Listed below are T cell receptor beta chains from one sample, sequenced in a study of blood T cell repertoires in COVID-19. Sequenced by immunoSEQ multiplex PCR; TCRdb stores in-frame clones only, minus some. The table includes roughly 190,000 clones, 85% to 90% detected once. Sample: peripheral blood. These receptor sequences come from a woman aged 60-75 years with acute or convalescent COVID-19. CDR3s include the opening cysteine and the closing phenylalanine or tryptophan. The D gene is left open where the match is weak. Part of the rows lack a size; the others show once, few, many or a class for expanded clones.

D gene	clone size	J gene	V gene	CDR3 protein	CDR3 DNA
TRBD2	-	TRBJ2-2	TRBV28	CASSPLAGAYKNTGELFF	TGTGCCAGCAGCCCTCTTGCGGGAGCCTATAAGAACACCGGGGAGCTGTTTTTT
TRBD1	-	TRBJ1-5	TRBV19	CASLDRSNQPQHF	TGTGCCAGCCTGGACAGGTCCAATCAGCCCCAGCATTTT
-	-	TRBJ1-5	TRBV3-1/TRBV3-2	CASSPGTRGQPQHF	TGTGCCAGCAGCCCCGGGACACGTGGTCAGCCCCAGCATTTT
-	-	TRBJ2-2	TRBV28	CASRDGKELFF	TGTGCCAGCAGAGACGGTAAGGAGCTGTTTTTT
TRBD1	-	TRBJ2-5	TRBV10-2	CASSEVGQGVGETQYF	TGCGCCAGCAGTGAGGTTGGACAGGGGGTGGGAGAGACCCAGTACTTC
-	-	TRBJ1-2	TRBV28	CASTPFDITNYGYTF	TGTGCCAGCACCCCATTCGACATTACTAACTATGGCTACACCTTC
-	-	TRBJ1-2	TRBV19	CASSIRGNGYTF	TGTGCCAGTAGTATACGAGGGAATGGCTACACCTTC
TRBD2	-	TRBJ2-7	TRBV5-1	CASSEGLASGEQYF	TGCGCCAGCAGCGAGGGACTAGCGTCGGGGGAGCAGTACTTC
-	-	TRBJ2-1	TRBV28	CASSRDFLNEQFF	TGTGCCAGCAGCCGGGACTTCCTTAATGAGCAGTTCTTC
-	-	TRBJ2-5	TRBV6-1	CASSEGASRETQYF	TGTGCCAGCAGTGAAGGGGCTAGCCGGGAGACCCAGTACTTC
-	-	TRBJ1-2	TRBV3-1/TRBV3-2	CASSREGGYGYTF	TGTGCCAGCAGCCGCGAGGGAGGCTATGGCTACACCTTC
-	-	TRBJ1-1	TRBV12-3/TRBV12-4	CASSYDRNTEAFF	TGTGCCAGCAGTTACGACAGGAACACTGAAGCTTTCTTT
TRBD1	-	TRBJ1-4	TRBV29-1	CSVELGTANEKLFF	TGCAGCGTTGAATTAGGGACAGCTAATGAAAAACTGTTTTTT
-	-	TRBJ2-2	TRBV3-1/TRBV3-2	CASSLGATGELFF	TGTGCCAGCAGCCTAGGGGCCACCGGGGAGCTGTTTTTT
TRBD1	-	TRBJ2-1	TRBV5-4	CASSLGTDSRNEQFF	TGTGCCAGCAGCTTAGGGACAGACTCTAGGAATGAGCAGTTCTTC
TRBD1	once	TRBJ1-5	TRBV27	CASRPGQGNNQPQHF	TGTGCCAGCAGACCGGGACAGGGCAACAATCAGCCCCAGCATTTT
TRBD1	-	TRBJ1-1	TRBV18	CASSTRQGNTEAFF	TGTGCCAGCTCAACTAGACAGGGGAACACTGAAGCTTTCTTT
-	-	TRBJ2-7	TRBV12-3/TRBV12-4	CASSPLGGEQYF	TGTGCCAGCAGCCCTTTAGGAGGCGAGCAGTACTTC
-	once	TRBJ1-2	TRBV7-8	CASRIGGSYGYTF	TGTGCCAGCAGGATAGGGGGTAGCTATGGCTACACCTTC
-	-	TRBJ1-1	TRBV27	CASSLVQYTEAFF	TGTGCCAGCAGTTTAGTCCAGTACACTGAAGCTTTCTTT
TRBD1	-	TRBJ2-3	TRBV5-1	CASSSGQGTDTQYF	TGCGCCAGCAGCAGCGGACAGGGCACAGATACGCAGTATTTT
-	once	TRBJ2-5	TRBV12-5	CASGLAAGGGQETQYF	TGTGCTAGTGGTTTGGCAGCCGGAGGAGGGCAAGAGACCCAGTACTTC
-	few	TRBJ2-3	TRBV5-1	CASSSGLRGGPIDTQYF	TGCGCCAGCAGCAGCGGACTGCGGGGAGGTCCGATTGATACGCAGTATTTT
TRBD1	-	TRBJ1-1	TRBV19	CASLSSEGATGTEAFF	TGTGCCAGTCTCTCATCTGAGGGGGCGACGGGCACTGAAGCTTTCTTT
TRBD2	-	TRBJ2-5	TRBV6-5	CASSWTSQETQYF	TGTGCCAGCAGTTGGACTAGTCAAGAGACCCAGTACTTC
-	-	TRBJ2-1	TRBV2	CASLGSSYNEQFF	TGTGCCAGCCTTGGGAGCTCCTACAATGAGCAGTTCTTC
TRBD2	-	TRBJ2-1	TRBV10-2	CASTLASVSYNEQFF	TGCGCCAGCACACTAGCGTCAGTCTCCTACAATGAGCAGTTCTTC
TRBD2	-	TRBJ2-5	TRBV6-5	CASSLAGRETQYF	TGTGCCAGCAGTTTAGCGGGCCGGGAGACCCAGTACTTC
-	few	TRBJ2-1	TRBV29-1	CSVALGLASTAEQFF	TGCAGCGTTGCCCTGGGGCTAGCGAGCACAGCTGAGCAGTTCTTC
-	-	TRBJ1-2	TRBV4-1	CASSQQGLDYGYTF	TGCGCCAGCAGCCAGCAGGGGCTTGACTATGGCTACACCTTC
-	-	TRBJ1-2	TRBV7-2	CASSAGAGFGYTF	TGTGCCAGCAGCGCGGGGGCCGGGTTTGGCTACACCTTC
TRBD2	-	TRBJ2-3	TRBV11-2	CASSLEAGRAADTQYF	TGTGCCAGCAGCTTAGAAGCCGGGAGGGCCGCAGATACGCAGTATTTT
TRBD2	few	TRBJ2-5	TRBV5-1	CASRSPGLAGGREETQYF	TGCGCCAGCAGATCCCCGGGACTAGCGGGAGGGAGGGAAGAGACCCAGTACTTC
TRBD1	-	TRBJ2-2	TRBV24-1	CATSDQTGVLDTGELFF	TGTGCCACCAGTGACCAGACAGGGGTACTCGACACCGGGGAGCTGTTTTTT